This section outlines one T cell receptor (beta chain) sequence together with its context. This sample is part of a study of blood T cell repertoires in COVID-19. In the study overall: T cells, B-cell-depleted T cells, or PBMCs provided the cDNA or gDNA that served as material.

This CDR3 comprises 15 residues. CDR1 LNHNV and CDR2 YYDKDF come from the germline V gene (reference sequence). Trimming removed 2 bases from V and 7 bases from J, with 12 bases in between. Original analysis: For nucleated cells, counts were estimated from reference gene primer amplification. Some clones are missing from TCRdb's copy, which holds only in-frame ones; the method was immunoSEQ multiplex PCR. V and J calls and clone size are those listed in that table; D and trimming were worked out from the DNA. The data contain around 300,000 clones, approximately 85% of them singletons. Material: peripheral blood. The chain combines TRBV15 with TRBJ1-6; D gene unclear. The clonotype comes from a woman aged 70-85 years with acute or convalescent COVID-19. CDR3: CATSRPVPGNSPLHF. CDR3 coding DNA: TGTGCCACCAGCAGACCTGTACCGGGGAATTCACCCCTCCACTTT.